These 5 T cell receptor beta chains originate from one sample sequenced in a study of OX40 agonist ivuxolimab in advanced cancers. Assay used: immunoSEQ multiplex PCR; TCRdb lists only in-frame clones, some missing. The data contain 55,000 to 85,000 clones, approximately 90% of them singletons. This material consisted of CD4+ or CD8+ T cells sorted from blood, taken in a trial of the OX40 agonist ivuxolimab. The receptors originated from an adult with an advanced solid tumor such as melanoma, head and neck, liver or kidney cancer.

This rearrangement joins TRBV5-6 to TRBJ2-5, with TRBD1 as a possible D gene (6 bases). V was cut by 0 bases and J by 2 bases, with 11 bases left in between. Germline loops: CDR1 SGHDT, CDR2 YYEEEE. The CDR3 length is 15 residues. In nucleotides, the CDR3 is TGTGCCAGCAGCTTGGGCCGACAGGTTCAAGAGACCCAGTACTTC. Translated, it gives CASSLGRQVQETQYF.

J is TRBJ2-7 and V is TRBV19, with 8 bases lining up with TRBD1. The CDR3 extends over 14 amino acids. Germline loops: CDR1 LNHDA, CDR2 SQIVND (reference sequence). The V and J ends lost 5 bases and 2 bases, in that order; junction bases with no gene match: 5. CDR3 in DNA: TGTGCCAGTAGTGCCGGGACAGGTCCCTACGAGCAGTACTTC. Translating it yields CASSAGTGPYEQYF.

This chain joins TRBV4-3 and TRBJ2-7; TRBD1 agrees at 7 bases. The CDR3 length is 14 residues. The J segment lost 4 bases and the V segment lost 2 bases, leaving 5 bases of the junction unmatched. Germline values: CDR1 LGHNA, CDR2 YSLEER. CDR3 loop: CASSQFQGVYEQYF. CDR3 nucleotides: TGCGCCAGCAGCCAATTCCAGGGGGTTTACGAGCAGTACTTC.

The V gene is TRBV7-9, the J gene TRBJ2-7, with 7 bases aligning to TRBD1. After removal of 6 bases from V and 2 bases from J, the junction contained 7 bases not matched to a gene. The germline V gene encodes CDR1 SEHNR and CDR2 FQNEAQ (reference sequence). The CDR3 sequence is 14 residues long. Here the CDR3 reads CASSSQGSPYEQYF. CDR3 bases: TGTGCCAGCAGTTCACAGGGGTCTCCCTACGAGCAGTACTTC.

The rearrangement uses TRBV20-1 and TRBJ2-1; D is unresolved. The CDR3 consists of 10 residues. Germline values: CDR1 DFQATT, CDR2 SNEGSKA (reference sequence). Trimming pared 0 bases from V and 7 bases from J, leaving 1 base between. The CDR3 region has the DNA TGCAGTGCTAGAGATAATGAGCAGTTCTTC. It is translated as CSARDNEQFF.